Listed below are T cell receptor beta chains from one sample, sequenced in a study of OX40 agonist ivuxolimab in advanced cancers. Here immunoSEQ multiplex PCR was the method, and the copy in TCRdb shows in-frame clones only, minus some. This table has about 99,000 clones, approximately 95% appearing once. The sample consisted of CD4+ or CD8+ T cells sorted from blood, taken in a trial of the OX40 agonist ivuxolimab. These receptors were taken from an adult with an advanced solid tumor such as melanoma, head and neck, liver or kidney cancer. The CDR3 runs from the conserved cysteine through the conserved F or W. D genes are given only for firm matches. Clone size, where shown, is once, few, many, or a class for clones that have expanded.

16	TRBJ1-6	TRBV13	NA	NA	CASSPPGGQLNSPLHF	TGTGCCAGCAGTCCGCCGGGTGGGCAGCTTAATTCACCCCTCCACTTT
14	TRBJ2-7	TRBV4-1	NA	NA	CASSQETLSYEQYF	TGCGCCAGCAGCCAAGAAACACTTTCCTACGAGCAGTACTTC
13	TRBJ1-2	TRBV5-1	NA	NA	CASSLLPGDDYTF	TGCGCCAGCAGCTTGTTACCCGGGGATGACTACACCTTC
12	TRBJ2-5	TRBV16	NA	NA	CASSQEQETQYF	TGTGCCAGCAGCCAGGAACAAGAGACCCAGTACTTC
16	TRBJ2-4	TRBV7-9	NA	TRBD2	CASSPAGGRAKNIQYF	TGTGCCAGCAGCCCCGCGGGGGGCCGGGCCAAAAACATTCAGTACTTC
14	TRBJ1-2	TRBV28	NA	NA	CASSLSQVGGGYTF	TGTGCCAGCAGTTTAAGCCAGGTGGGGGGTGGCTACACCTTC
14	TRBJ1-5	TRBV5-8	NA	NA	CATGGAYSNQPQHF	TGTGCCACCGGAGGGGCCTATAGCAATCAGCCCCAGCATTTT
14	TRBJ2-1	TRBV5-1	once	NA	CASSLFGGGDEQFF	TGCGCCAGCAGCTTGTTCGGGGGCGGGGATGAGCAGTTCTTC
12	TRBJ2-7	TRBV7-8	NA	NA	CASSLDGQEQYF	TGTGCCAGCAGCTTAGACGGACAGGAGCAGTACTTC
16	TRBJ1-2	TRBV7-9	NA	NA	CASSLGTIDRGYGYTF	TGTGCCAGCAGCCTCGGGACAATCGATCGAGGCTATGGCTACACCTTC
13	TRBJ1-1	TRBV4-1	NA	NA	CASSQEGDTEAFF	TGCGCCAGCAGCCAGGAGGGGGACACTGAAGCTTTCTTT
13	TRBJ2-7	TRBV11-2	NA	NA	CASSLGLNYEQYF	TGTGCCAGCAGCTTAGGACTAAACTACGAGCAGTACTTC
15	TRBJ2-3	TRBV2	NA	TRBD2	CASSEEVLAGDTQYF	TGTGCCAGCAGTGAAGAGGTACTAGCGGGGGATACGCAGTATTTT
14	TRBJ2-7	TRBV5-4	NA	NA	CASSSRDASYEQYF	TGTGCCAGCAGCTCCCGGGACGCTTCCTACGAGCAGTACTTC
14	TRBJ1-1	TRBV19	few	NA	CASSDWTGNTEAFF	TGTGCCAGTAGCGATTGGACTGGAAACACTGAAGCTTTCTTT
13	TRBJ2-3	TRBV9	NA	NA	CASSEGIGDTQYF	TGTGCCAGCAGCGAGGGGATTGGAGATACGCAGTATTTT
14	TRBJ2-3	TRBV15	NA	TRBD1	CATSTGQSTDTQYF	TGTGCCACCAGCACGGGACAGTCCACAGATACGCAGTATTTT
13	TRBJ2-1	TRBV6-5	NA	NA	CASSYLGSNEQFF	TGTGCCAGCAGTTACCTGGGCTCCAATGAGCAGTTCTTC
14	TRBJ2-1	TRBV2	NA	NA	CAIEGGRRSNEQFF	TGTGCCATAGAGGGGGGGCGTAGGTCCAATGAGCAGTTCTTC
17	TRBJ1-3	TRBV4-3	NA	NA	CASSQEAPGDSGNTIYF	TGCGCCAGCAGCCAAGAAGCACCAGGGGACTCTGGAAACACCATATATTTT
13	TRBJ2-2	TRBV13	NA	NA	CASSLRSTGELFF	TGTGCCAGCAGCTTGAGGTCTACCGGGGAGCTGTTTTTT
16	TRBJ2-7	TRBV21-1	NA	NA	CASSKGGKDGIYEQYF	TGTGCCAGCAGCAAAGGCGGGAAGGACGGGATCTACGAGCAGTACTTC
12	TRBJ1-2	TRBV7-9	NA	NA	CASMSGAYGYTF	TGTGCCAGCATGTCGGGCGCCTATGGCTACACCTTC
14	TRBJ2-3	TRBV9	few	NA	CASSVNGGTDTQYF	TGTGCCAGCAGCGTCAATGGGGGCACAGATACGCAGTATTTT
16	TRBJ2-7	TRBV7-2	NA	NA	CASSLGVGGLAYEQYF	TGTGCCAGCAGCTTAGGAGTGGGAGGCTTAGCCTACGAGCAGTACTTC
13	TRBJ2-1	TRBV7-2	NA	NA	CASSFAWNNEQFF	TGTGCCAGCAGCTTCGCATGGAACAATGAGCAGTTCTTC
16	TRBJ2-1	TRBV6-5	once	NA	CASSYELEGAYNEQFF	TGTGCCAGCAGCTACGAGCTGGAGGGGGCCTACAATGAGCAGTTCTTC
15	TRBJ2-3	TRBV5-1	NA	TRBD2	CASSPGLAGPDTQYF	TGCGCCAGCAGCCCGGGACTAGCGGGACCAGATACGCAGTATTTT
14	TRBJ2-3	TRBV5-6	NA	NA	CASSLNDPIDTQYF	TGTGCCAGCAGCTTGAATGACCCGATAGATACGCAGTATTTT
12	TRBJ2-7	TRBV5-6	NA	NA	CASSLLGIGQYF	TGTGCCAGCAGCTTGTTAGGGATCGGGCAGTACTTC
14	TRBJ1-1	TRBV4-1	NA	NA	CASRAIPAAVEAFF	TGCGCCAGCAGGGCGATCCCAGCGGCAGTTGAAGCTTTCTTT
14	TRBJ2-2	TRBV2	NA	NA	CASSTPRKNRELFF	TGTGCCAGCAGTACCCCTAGAAAGAACAGGGAGCTGTTTTTT
13	TRBJ1-1	TRBV28	NA	NA	CASSFAEGGEAFF	TGTGCCAGCAGTTTTGCAGAGGGTGGTGAAGCTTTCTTT
16	TRBJ1-2	TRBV7-9	NA	NA	CASSSEGTVVSAGYTF	TGTGCCAGCAGCTCCGAAGGGACGGTAGTCTCGGCCGGCTACACCTTC
13	TRBJ1-5	TRBV6-5	NA	NA	CASSPPYNQPQHF	TGTGCCAGCAGTCCTCCTTATAATCAGCCCCAGCATTTT
14	TRBJ2-7	TRBV9	NA	TRBD1	CASSLQGMSYEQYF	TGTGCCAGCAGCTTACAGGGGATGTCCTACGAGCAGTACTTC
10	TRBJ2-1	TRBV28	NA	NA	CASSYNEQFF	TGTGCCAGCAGCTACAATGAGCAGTTCTTC
14	TRBJ1-1	TRBV11-1	NA	NA	CASSVKGVNTEAFF	TGTGCCAGCAGTGTGAAGGGGGTGAACACTGAAGCTTTCTTT
15	TRBJ2-3	TRBV7-3	NA	TRBD2	CASSPGTSGGDTQYF	TGTGCCAGCAGCCCAGGGACTAGCGGGGGAGATACGCAGTATTTT
12	TRBJ1-2	TRBV6-5	NA	NA	CASSYAGLGYTF	TGTGCCAGCAGTTACGCAGGGTTAGGCTACACCTTC
13	TRBJ2-7	TRBV28	NA	NA	CASSSGLLYEQYF	TGTGCCAGCAGTTCGGGACTGCTCTACGAGCAGTACTTC
15	TRBJ2-7	TRBV7-3	NA	NA	CASSSYIGSPYEQYF	TGTGCCAGCAGCTCTTATATCGGGAGTCCCTACGAGCAGTACTTC